This T cell receptor beta chain appears in the sequencing data of a study of control samples from healthy donors and cancer patients. Trimming removed 0 bases from V and 5 bases from J; junction bases left unmatched: 4. This CDR3 contains 14 residues. The germline gives CDR1 SGHDT, CDR2 YYEEEE. This clone was seen a single time. Produced via immunoSEQ multiplex PCR; TCRdb's table is partial and in-frame only. Here the sample spans 130,000 or so clones, around nine tenths being singletons. Sequenced input: blood. V usage is TRBV5-6 and J usage is TRBJ1-1, with 7 nucleotides matching TRBD1. This TCR was recovered from a man aged 25 to 45 in good health. The CDR3 is CASSLGGGTTEAFF. In DNA, the CDR3 is TGTGCCAGCAGCTTGGGAGGGGGCACTACTGAAGCTTTCTTT.